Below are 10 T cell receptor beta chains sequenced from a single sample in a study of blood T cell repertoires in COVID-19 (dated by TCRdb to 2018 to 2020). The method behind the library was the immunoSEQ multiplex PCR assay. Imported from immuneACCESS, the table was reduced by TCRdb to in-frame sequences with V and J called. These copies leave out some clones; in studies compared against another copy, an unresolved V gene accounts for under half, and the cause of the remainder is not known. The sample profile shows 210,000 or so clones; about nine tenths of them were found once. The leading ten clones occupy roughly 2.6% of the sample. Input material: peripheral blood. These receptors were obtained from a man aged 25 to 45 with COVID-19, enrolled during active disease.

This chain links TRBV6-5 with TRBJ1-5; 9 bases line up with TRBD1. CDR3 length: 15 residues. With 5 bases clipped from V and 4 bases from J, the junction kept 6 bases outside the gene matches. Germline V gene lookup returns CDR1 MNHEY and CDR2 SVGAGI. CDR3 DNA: TGTGCCAGCAGTAAGGGACAGGGACGAAATCAGCCCCAGCATTTT. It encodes CASSKGQGRNQPQHF.

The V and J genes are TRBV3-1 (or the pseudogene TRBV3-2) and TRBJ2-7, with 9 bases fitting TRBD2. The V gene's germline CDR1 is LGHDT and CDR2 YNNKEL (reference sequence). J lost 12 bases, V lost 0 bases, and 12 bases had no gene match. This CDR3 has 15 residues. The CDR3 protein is CASSQEAAGGRGVYF. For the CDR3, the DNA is TGTGCCAGCAGCCAAGAAGCAGCGGGGGGAAGGGGGGTGTACTTC.

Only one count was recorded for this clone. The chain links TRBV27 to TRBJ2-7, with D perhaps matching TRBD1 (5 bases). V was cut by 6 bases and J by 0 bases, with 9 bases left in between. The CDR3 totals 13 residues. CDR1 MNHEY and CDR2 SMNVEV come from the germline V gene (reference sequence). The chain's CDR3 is CASSYRSSYEQYF. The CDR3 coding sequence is TGTGCCAGCAGCTACAGGAGCTCCTACGAGCAGTACTTC.

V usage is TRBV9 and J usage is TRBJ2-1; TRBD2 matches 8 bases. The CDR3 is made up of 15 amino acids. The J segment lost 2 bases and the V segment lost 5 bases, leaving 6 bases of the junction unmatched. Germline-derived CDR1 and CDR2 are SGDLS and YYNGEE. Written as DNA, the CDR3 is TGTGCCAGCAGTTGGGGTAGCGGGACCTACAATGAGCAGTTCTTC. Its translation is CASSWGSGTYNEQFF. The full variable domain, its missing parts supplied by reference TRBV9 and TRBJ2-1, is DSGVTQTPKHLITATGQRVTLRCSPRSGDLSVYWYQQSLDQGLQFLIQYYNGEERAKGNILERFSAQQFPDLHSELNLSSLELGDSALYFCASSWGSGTYNEQFFGPGTRLTVL.

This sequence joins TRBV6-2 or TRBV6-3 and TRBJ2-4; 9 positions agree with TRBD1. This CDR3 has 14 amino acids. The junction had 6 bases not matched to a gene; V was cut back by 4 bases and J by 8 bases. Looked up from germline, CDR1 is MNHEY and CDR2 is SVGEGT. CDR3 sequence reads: CASSSPGTGYIQYF. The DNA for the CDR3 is TGTGCCAGCAGTTCACCCGGGACAGGGTACATTCAGTACTTC.

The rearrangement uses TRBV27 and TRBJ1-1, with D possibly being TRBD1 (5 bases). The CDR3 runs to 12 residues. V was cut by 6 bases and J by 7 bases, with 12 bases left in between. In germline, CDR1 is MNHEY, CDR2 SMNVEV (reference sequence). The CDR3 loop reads CASSRTGYEAFF. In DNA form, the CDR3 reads TGTGCCAGCAGCAGAACAGGATATGAAGCTTTCTTT.

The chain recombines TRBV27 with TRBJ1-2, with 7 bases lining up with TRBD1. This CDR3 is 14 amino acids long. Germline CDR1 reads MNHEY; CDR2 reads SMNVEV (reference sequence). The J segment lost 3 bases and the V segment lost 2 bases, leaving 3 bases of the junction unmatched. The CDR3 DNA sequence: TGTGCCAGCAGTTTACGACAGGGAGACTATGGCTACACCTTC. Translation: CASSLRQGDYGYTF.

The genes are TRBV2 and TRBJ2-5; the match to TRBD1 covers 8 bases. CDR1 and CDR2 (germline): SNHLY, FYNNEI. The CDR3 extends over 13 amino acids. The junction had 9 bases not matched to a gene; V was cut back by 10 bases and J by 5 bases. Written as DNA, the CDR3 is TGTGCCACCTTCGGACAGGGAATTGAGACCCAGTACTTC. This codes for CATFGQGIETQYF.

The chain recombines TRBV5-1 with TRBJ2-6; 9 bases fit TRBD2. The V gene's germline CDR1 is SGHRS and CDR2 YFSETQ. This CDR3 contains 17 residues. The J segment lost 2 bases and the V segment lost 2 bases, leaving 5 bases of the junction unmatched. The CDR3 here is CASSFGTSSPGANVLTF. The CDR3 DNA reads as TGCGCCAGCAGCTTCGGGACTAGCTCCCCTGGGGCCAACGTCCTGACTTTC. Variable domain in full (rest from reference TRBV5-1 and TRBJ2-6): KAGVTQTPRYLIKTRGQQVTLSCSPISGHRSVSWYQQTPGQGLQFLFEYFSETQRNKGNFPGRFSGRQFSNSRSEMNVSTLELGDSALYLCASSFGTSSPGANVLTFGAGSRLTVL.

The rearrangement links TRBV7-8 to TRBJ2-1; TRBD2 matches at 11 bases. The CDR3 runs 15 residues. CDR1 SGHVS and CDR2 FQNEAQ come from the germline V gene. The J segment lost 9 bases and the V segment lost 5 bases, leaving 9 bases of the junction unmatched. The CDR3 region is CASSVLAGAQGEQFF. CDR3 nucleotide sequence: TGTGCCAGCAGCGTACTAGCGGGGGCACAGGGTGAGCAGTTCTTC.